The 18 T cell receptor beta chains below were found in one sample sequenced in a study of cytomegalovirus exposure and HLA in healthy donors. In the PCR, 60 Vbeta and 13 Jbeta primers were used. Profiling relied on immunoSEQ multiplex PCR, and the TCRdb table lists in-frame clones only, not all of them. The repertoire holds tens of thousands of clones, with about three quarters as singletons. Sequencing was carried out using PBMCs. The receptors here all came from a man in his 60s in good health and CMV-seronegative.

The rearrangement joins TRBV15 to TRBJ2-1; D might be TRBD1 (5 bases). From germline, CDR1 is LNHNV and CDR2 YYDKDF (reference sequence). The CDR3 totals 13 residues. Trimming pared 0 bases from V and 8 bases from J, leaving 8 bases between. The CDR3 DNA follows: TGTGCCACCAGCAGAGATTTCAGGGATGAGCAGTTCTTC. Translated, it gives CATSRDFRDEQFF.

About this clone: A junction end diverges from the germline sequence, so it may reflect a read error. The V and J genes are TRBV7-7 and TRBJ2-3; 11 bases are a match to TRBD2. Germline CDR1 reads SSHAT; CDR2 reads FNYEAQ (reference sequence). The CDR3 totals 18 residues. CDR3 in amino acids: CASSLPSGGQPPPDTQYF. The CDR3 nucleotides read TGTGCTAGCAGCTTACCTAGCGGGGGGCAACCCCCCCCAGATACGCAGTATTTT. Full variable domain (rest looked up from reference TRBV7-7 and TRBJ2-3): GAGVSQSPRYKVTKRGQDVTLRCDPISSHATLYWYQQALGQGPEFLTYFNYEAQPDKSGLPSDRFSAERPEGSISTLTIQRTEQRDSAMYRCASSLPSGGQPPPDTQYFGPGTRLTVL.

This clone was counted between two and nine times. The V call is TRBV6-5, the J call TRBJ2-7, with 7 bases fitting TRBD1. The CDR3 loop spans 15 amino acids. CDR1 is MNHEY and CDR2 is SVGAGI in the germline V gene. V trimming: 7 bases; J trimming: 3 bases; junction bases outside the gene matches: 12. The CDR3 loop reads CASTGRQGVIYEQYF. The CDR3 DNA reads as TGTGCCAGCACCGGAAGGCAGGGGGTAATCTACGAGCAGTACTTC.

The chain links TRBV7-6 to TRBJ2-7; D gene unclear. This CDR3 spans 15 amino acids. Looked up from germline, CDR1 is SGHVS and CDR2 is FNYEAQ. Between the trimmed V and J ends, which lost 1 base and 0 bases, there was a span of 10 bases. Here the CDR3 DNA reads TGTGCCAGCAGCTTAGGTCCAGCGCTCTCCTACGAGCAGTACTTC. This sequence encodes CASSLGPALSYEQYF.

The rearrangement links TRBV6-5 to TRBJ1-2; D call uncertain. This CDR3 comprises 14 residues. Germline V lookup: CDR1 MNHEY, CDR2 SVGAGI. The V end was cut by 6 bases, the J end by 4 bases, with 15 bases between. The CDR3 protein is CASSPTAVFYGYTF. In nucleotides, the CDR3 is TGTGCCAGCAGCCCCACCGCAGTCTTCTATGGCTACACCTTC.

The chain employs TRBV28 and TRBJ2-6, with D tentatively TRBD1 (6 bases). Trimming took 4 bases from V and 2 from J, leaving 15 bases between them. Germline CDR1 MDHEN, CDR2 SYDVKM. CDR3 size: 17 residues. CDR3 protein: CASSSIPKGAGANVLTF. The CDR3 DNA reads TGTGCCAGCAGTTCAATACCTAAGGGGGCTGGGGCCAACGTCCTGACTTTC.

The genes are TRBV30 and TRBJ1-4, with 7 bases that match TRBD1. Germline CDR1 is GTSNPN and CDR2 is SVGIG (reference sequence). Trimming took 4 bases from V and 6 from J; bases not matched to a gene: 5. CDR3 length: 13 residues. The CDR3 here is CAWTGTAYEKLFF. DNA of the CDR3: TGTGCCTGGACGGGGACAGCGTATGAAAAACTGTTTTTT.

The rearrangement joins TRBV7-9 to TRBJ2-5; D possibly corresponds to TRBD2 (5 bases). The end of the DNA is better explained by TRBJ2-7, so the J call may be wrong. The CDR3 covers 13 residues. Germline CDR1 and CDR2: SEHNR and FQNEAQ (reference sequence). The DNA of the CDR3 is TGTGCCAGCAGCTTAGCCGGGAACGACGAGCAGTACTTC. Translating gives CASSLAGNDEQYF.

The chain joins TRBV6-5 to TRBJ2-7; 7 nucleotides align to TRBD1. This CDR3 is built from 14 residues. The V and J ends lost 6 bases and 1 base, in that order; junction bases with no gene match: 6. Germline V gene sequence: CDR1 MNHEY, CDR2 SVGAGI. The CDR3 loop reads CASRPMTGSYEQYF. As DNA, the CDR3 is TGTGCCAGCAGACCGATGACAGGGTCCTACGAGCAGTACTTC.

This clone was observed once. This rearrangement joins TRBV6-6 to TRBJ2-2, with D perhaps TRBD2 (6 bases). The CDR3 extends over 12 amino acids. V shed 7 bases and J shed 8 bases, with 11 bases lying between them. Germline V gives CDR1 MNHNY, CDR2 SVGAGI (reference sequence). This CDR3 reads CASTTGEGELFF. CDR3 nucleotides: TGTGCCAGCACCACGGGGGAGGGGGAGCTGTTTTTT.

This clone was observed a few times. The rearrangement uses TRBV5-4 and TRBJ2-6; 8 bases match TRBD2. This CDR3 spans 15 amino acids. V shed 4 bases, J shed 3 bases, and the junction held 3 bases outside the gene matches. CDR1 is SGHNT and CDR2 is YYREEE in the germline V gene (reference sequence). The CDR3 loop is CASSPREGGANVLTF. The CDR3 region has the DNA TGTGCCAGCAGCCCCCGGGAGGGTGGGGCCAACGTCCTGACTTTC. Looking up the rest from reference TRBV5-4 and TRBJ2-6 gives the full variable domain: ETGVTQSPTHLIKTRGQQVTLRCSSQSGHNTVSWYQQALGQGPQFIFQYYREEENGRGNFPPRFSGLQFPNYSSELNVNALELDDSALYLCASSPREGGANVLTFGAGSRLTVL.

The chain employs TRBV19 and TRBJ1-4; TRBD1 is a possible D gene (5 bases). Between the trimmed V and J ends, which lost 1 base and 7 bases, there was a span of 10 bases. The germline CDR1 and CDR2 sequences are LNHDA and SQIVND (reference sequence). CDR3 length: 14 residues. CDR3 residues: CASSIGTSPEKLFF. The CDR3 bases are TGTGCCAGTAGTATAGGGACATCTCCTGAAAAACTGTTTTTT.

This clone showed up just a few times. The chain recombines TRBV13 with TRBJ2-7; weak D call: TRBD2 (5 bases). In germline, CDR1 is PRHDT, CDR2 FYEKMQ (reference sequence). The CDR3 is 13 residues long. The ends were cut back, 5 bases at V and 4 bases at J, with 12 bases in the middle. The CDR3 region is CASSNGRGYEQYF. The CDR3 DNA reads as TGTGCCAGCAGCAACGGACGAGGGTACGAGCAGTACTTC.

CDR3 nucleotides: TGTGCCAGCTCACCAACGCGGGGACAGGGAGACCTGTACGAGCAGTACTTC. Amino acids: CASSPTRGQGDLYEQYF. The V call is TRBV18, the J call TRBJ2-7; 9 bases match TRBD1. Trimming removed 2 bases from V and 4 bases from J; junction bases left unmatched: 12. This CDR3 is 17 amino acids long. In germline, CDR1 is KGHSH, CDR2 LQKENI. Combining the CDR3 with reference TRBV18 and TRBJ2-7 gives the whole variable domain NAGVMQNPRHLVRRRGQEARLRCSPMKGHSHVYWYRQLPEEGLKFMVYLQKENIIDESGMPKERFSAEFPKEGPSILRIQQVVRGDSAAYFCASSPTRGQGDLYEQYFGPGTRLTVT.

The chain recombines TRBV19 with TRBJ1-5, with 8 bases identical to TRBD1. There are 15 residues in the CDR3. Germline-derived CDR1 and CDR2 are LNHDA and SQIVND (reference sequence). V lost 4 bases and J lost 2; bases outside the gene matches: 4. The CDR3 DNA reads as TGTGCCAGTAGTACACAGGGGGGGGGCAATCAGCCCCAGCATTTT. The encoded protein is CASSTQGGGNQPQHF.

This clone was seen once. The chain links TRBV18 to TRBJ2-3; TRBD2 matches at 8 bases. The J segment lost 4 bases and the V segment lost 3 bases, leaving 6 bases of the junction unmatched. CDR3 length: 15 residues. Looked up from germline, CDR1 is KGHSH and CDR2 is LQKENI. The CDR3 region is CASSPSGGKPDTQYF. CDR3 in DNA: TGTGCCAGCTCACCCAGCGGGGGAAAGCCAGATACGCAGTATTTT.

This clone was counted between two and nine times. The chain has TRBV10-3 and TRBJ2-1; 7 bases agree with TRBD2. The ends lost 0 bases at V and 4 bases at J; junction bases unmatched: 6. The CDR3 is 16 amino acids. In germline, CDR1 is ENHRY, CDR2 SYGVKD. As DNA, the CDR3 is TGTGCCATCAGTGAGTCTATGGCGGGGGAGTACAATGAGCAGTTCTTC. Amino acid sequence: CAISESMAGEYNEQFF.

Worth noting for this clone: Relative to the germline gene, one junction end is altered; a read error may explain this. The CDR3 nucleotides read TGTGCCAGCAGTTTAGGGGAGAACACTGAAGCTCTCTTT. Translated: CASSLGENTEALF. The chain is built from TRBV28 and TRBJ1-1; D ambiguous. Per germline, CDR1 MDHEN and CDR2 SYDVKM. The CDR3 is 13 amino acids.